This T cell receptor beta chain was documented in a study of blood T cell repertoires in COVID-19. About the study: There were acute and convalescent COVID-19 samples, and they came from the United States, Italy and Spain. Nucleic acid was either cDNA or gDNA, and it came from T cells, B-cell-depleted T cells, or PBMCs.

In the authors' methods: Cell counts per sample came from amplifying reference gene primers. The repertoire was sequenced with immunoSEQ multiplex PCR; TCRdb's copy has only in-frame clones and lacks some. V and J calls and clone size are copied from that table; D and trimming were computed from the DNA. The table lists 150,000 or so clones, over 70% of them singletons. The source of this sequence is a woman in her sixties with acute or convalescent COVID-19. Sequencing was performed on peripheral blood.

Written as DNA, the CDR3 is TGCGCCAGCAGAAGCGGGACAGGGAACTATGGCTACACCTTC. Translating gives CASRSGTGNYGYTF. The gene calls are TRBV5-1 and TRBJ1-2; TRBD1 aligns across 9 bases. The CDR3 runs to 14 residues. With 5 bases clipped from V and 2 bases from J, the junction kept 4 bases outside the gene matches. Germline V lookup: CDR1 SGHRS, CDR2 YFSETQ.